This T cell receptor beta chain was recovered during a study of shared clonotypes between healthy human individuals. Germline lookup yields CDR1 MNHEY and CDR2 SMNVEV (reference sequence). The J segment lost 0 bases and the V segment lost 2 bases, leaving 4 bases of the junction unmatched. The CDR3 has 15 residues. Original data processing: Sequence data from immunoSEQ were junction-only and lacked quality scores; consequently, filtering differed. Generated by immunoSEQ multiplex PCR, the TCRdb table keeps only in-frame clones and is missing some. D and trimming were read from the DNA, whereas the V and J calls and clone size are those reported in that table. The table lists about 450,000 clones, roughly three quarters of them singletons, with about 13% in the top ten.

The sample consisted of PBMCs. The receptor comes from a woman aged 40 to 50 in good health. Some clones in this sample may be carry-over from other donors' samples. J is TRBJ2-7 and V is TRBV27; 7 positions agree with TRBD2. The CDR3 sequence is CASSLMGGISYEQYF. In DNA, the CDR3 is TGTGCCAGCAGTTTAATGGGGGGGATCTCCTACGAGCAGTACTTC.